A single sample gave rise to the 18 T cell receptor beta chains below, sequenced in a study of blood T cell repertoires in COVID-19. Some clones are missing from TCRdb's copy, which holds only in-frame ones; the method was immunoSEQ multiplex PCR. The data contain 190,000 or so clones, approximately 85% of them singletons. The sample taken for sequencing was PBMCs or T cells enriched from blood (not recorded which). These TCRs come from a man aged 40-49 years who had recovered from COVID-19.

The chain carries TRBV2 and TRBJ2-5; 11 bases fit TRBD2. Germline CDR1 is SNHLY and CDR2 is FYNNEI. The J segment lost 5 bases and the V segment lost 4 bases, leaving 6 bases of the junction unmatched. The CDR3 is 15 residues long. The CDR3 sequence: CASSGTSGSIETQYF. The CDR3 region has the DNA TGTGCCAGCAGTGGTACTAGCGGGAGTATCGAGACCCAGTACTTC.

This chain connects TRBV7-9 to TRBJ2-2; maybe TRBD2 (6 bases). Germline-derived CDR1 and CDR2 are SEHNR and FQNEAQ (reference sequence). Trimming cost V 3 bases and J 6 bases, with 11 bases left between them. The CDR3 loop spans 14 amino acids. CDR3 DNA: TGTGCCAGCAGCTTGGTAACTAGCTCCGGGGAGCTGTTTTTT. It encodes CASSLVTSSGELFF.

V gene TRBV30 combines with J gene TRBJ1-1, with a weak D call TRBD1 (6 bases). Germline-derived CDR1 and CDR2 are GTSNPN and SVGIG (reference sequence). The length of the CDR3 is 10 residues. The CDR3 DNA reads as TGTGCAACAGGGCGCCAGGGGGCTTTCTTT. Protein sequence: CATGRQGAFF.

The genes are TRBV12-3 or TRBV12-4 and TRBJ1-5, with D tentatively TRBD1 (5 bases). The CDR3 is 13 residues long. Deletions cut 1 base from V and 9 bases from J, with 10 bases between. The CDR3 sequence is CASSLEGDRPQHF. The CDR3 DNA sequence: TGTGCCAGCAGTTTAGAAGGGGATAGGCCCCAGCATTTT.

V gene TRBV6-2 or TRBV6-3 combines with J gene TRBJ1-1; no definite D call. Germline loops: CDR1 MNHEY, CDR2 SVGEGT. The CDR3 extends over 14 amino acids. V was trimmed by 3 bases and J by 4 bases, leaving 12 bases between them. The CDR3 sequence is CASSYSKSGTEAFF. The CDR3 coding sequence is TGTGCCAGCAGTTATTCCAAAAGCGGCACTGAAGCTTTCTTT.

The CDR3 spells CASSPHPREGHLYEQYV. The CDR3 nucleotides are TGCGCCAGCAGCCCACACCCCCGGGAGGGCCATCTCTACGAGCAGTACGTC. This chain joins TRBV4-1 and TRBJ2-7; 8 nucleotides match TRBD2. The V gene end was trimmed by 4 bases and the J gene end by 3 bases; junction bases not matched to a gene: 14. CDR1 MGHRA and CDR2 YSYEKL come from the germline V gene. The CDR3 runs to 17 residues.

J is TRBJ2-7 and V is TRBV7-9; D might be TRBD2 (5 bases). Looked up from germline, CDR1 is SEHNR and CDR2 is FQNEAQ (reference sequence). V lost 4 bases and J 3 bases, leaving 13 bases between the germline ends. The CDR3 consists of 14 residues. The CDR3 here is CASSSPGLIYEQYF. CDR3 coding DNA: TGTGCCAGCAGCTCACCCGGACTGATCTACGAGCAGTACTTC.

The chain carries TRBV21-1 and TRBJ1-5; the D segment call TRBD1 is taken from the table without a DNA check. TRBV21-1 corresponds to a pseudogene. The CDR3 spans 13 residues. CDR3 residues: CASGGQGPQPQHF. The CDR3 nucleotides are TGTGCCAGCGGGGGACAGGGACCTCAGCCCCAGCATTTT.

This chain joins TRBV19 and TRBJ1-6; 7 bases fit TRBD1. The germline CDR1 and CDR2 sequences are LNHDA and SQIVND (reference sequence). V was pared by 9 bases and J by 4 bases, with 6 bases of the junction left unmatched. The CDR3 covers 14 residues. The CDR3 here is CASEGQTYNSPLHF. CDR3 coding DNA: TGTGCCAGCGAGGGACAGACTTATAATTCACCCCTCCACTTT.

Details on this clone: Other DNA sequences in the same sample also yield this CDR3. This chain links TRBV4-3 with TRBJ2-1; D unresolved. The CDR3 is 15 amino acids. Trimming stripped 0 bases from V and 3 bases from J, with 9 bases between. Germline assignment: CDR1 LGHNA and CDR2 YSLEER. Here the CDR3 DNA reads TGCGCCAGCAGCCAAGACGGTAGTAGCTACAATGAGCAGTTCTTC. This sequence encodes CASSQDGSSYNEQFF.

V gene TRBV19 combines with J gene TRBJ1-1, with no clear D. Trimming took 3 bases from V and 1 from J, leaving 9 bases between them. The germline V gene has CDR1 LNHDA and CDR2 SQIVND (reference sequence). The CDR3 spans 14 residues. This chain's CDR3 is CASSIEVTNTEAFF. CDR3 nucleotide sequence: TGTGCCAGTAGTATTGAGGTGACGAACACTGAAGCTTTCTTT.

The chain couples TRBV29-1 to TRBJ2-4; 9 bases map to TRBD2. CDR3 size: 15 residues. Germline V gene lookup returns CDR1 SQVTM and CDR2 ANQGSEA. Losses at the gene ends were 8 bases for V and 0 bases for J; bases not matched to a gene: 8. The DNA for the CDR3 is TGCAGCCTCGGGCTAGCGGGACTAGCCAAAAACATTCAGTACTTC. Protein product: CSLGLAGLAKNIQYF.

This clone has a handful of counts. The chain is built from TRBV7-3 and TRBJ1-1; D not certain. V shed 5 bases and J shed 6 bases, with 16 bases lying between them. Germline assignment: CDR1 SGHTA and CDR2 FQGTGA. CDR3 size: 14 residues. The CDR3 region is CASSRNGERAEAFF. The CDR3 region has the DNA TGTGCCAGCAGCCGTAACGGGGAGAGGGCTGAAGCTTTCTTT.

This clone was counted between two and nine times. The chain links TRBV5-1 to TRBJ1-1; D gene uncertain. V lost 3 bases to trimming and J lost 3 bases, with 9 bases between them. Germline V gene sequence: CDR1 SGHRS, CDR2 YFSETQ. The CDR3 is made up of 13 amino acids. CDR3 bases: TGCGCCAGCAGCTCTCGACTCGACACTGAAGCTTTCTTT. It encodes CASSSRLDTEAFF.

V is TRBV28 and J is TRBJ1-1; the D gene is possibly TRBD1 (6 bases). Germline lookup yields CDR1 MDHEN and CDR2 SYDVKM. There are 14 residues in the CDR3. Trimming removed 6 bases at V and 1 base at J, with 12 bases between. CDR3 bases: TGTGCCAGCAGGACGGGGGGCGCGAACACTGAAGCTTTCTTT. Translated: CASRTGGANTEAFF.

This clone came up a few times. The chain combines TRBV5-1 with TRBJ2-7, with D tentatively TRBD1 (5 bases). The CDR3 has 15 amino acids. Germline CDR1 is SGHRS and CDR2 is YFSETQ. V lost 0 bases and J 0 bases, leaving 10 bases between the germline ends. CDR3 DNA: TGCGCCAGCAGCTTGGGAAGGGGCATCTCCTACGAGCAGTACTTC. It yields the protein CASSLGRGISYEQYF. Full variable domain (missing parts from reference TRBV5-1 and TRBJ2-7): KAGVTQTPRYLIKTRGQQVTLSCSPISGHRSVSWYQQTPGQGLQFLFEYFSETQRNKGNFPGRFSGRQFSNSRSEMNVSTLELGDSALYLCASSLGRGISYEQYFGPGTRLTVT.

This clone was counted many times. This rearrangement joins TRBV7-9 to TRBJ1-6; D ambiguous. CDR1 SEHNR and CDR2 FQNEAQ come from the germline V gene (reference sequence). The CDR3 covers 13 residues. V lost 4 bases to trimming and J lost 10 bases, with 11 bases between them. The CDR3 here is CASSSLSWSPLHF. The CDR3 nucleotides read TGTGCCAGCAGCTCTCTAAGCTGGTCACCCCTCCACTTT.

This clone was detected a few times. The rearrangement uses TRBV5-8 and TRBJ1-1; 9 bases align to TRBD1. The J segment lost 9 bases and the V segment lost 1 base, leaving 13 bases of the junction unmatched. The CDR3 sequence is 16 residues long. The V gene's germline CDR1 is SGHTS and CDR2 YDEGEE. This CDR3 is CASSLWGTGSLLKAFF. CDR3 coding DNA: TGTGCCAGCAGCTTGTGGGGGACAGGGAGCCTCCTAAAAGCTTTCTTT. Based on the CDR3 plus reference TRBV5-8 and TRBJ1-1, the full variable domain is EAGVTQSPTHLIKTRGQQATLRCSPISGHTSVYWYQQALGLGLQFLLWYDEGEERNRGNFPPRFSGRQFPNYSSELNVNALELEDSALYLCASSLWGTGSLLKAFFGQGTRLTVV.